The text below deals with one TCR beta chain. This clonotype was recorded many times. What this receptor recognizes is not known. Per-base quality was not reported, and no clone a single base away is much larger than it. This sample is part of a study of early T cells in non-severe SARS-CoV-2 infection (dated by TCRdb to the early 2020s). Background on the whole study: Because TCR sequencing relied on bulk RNA taken from unsorted whole blood, pairing of alpha and beta chains was not possible. What the work shows at the level of the full study, not this receptor alone: Matching against VDJdb was skewed toward anti-spike CD8 responses, likely underestimated virus-specific expansions, and missed private and CD4 specificities.

The study was a case-control design nested within a healthcare worker cohort in London, UK, with weekly nasopharyngeal swab PCR tests and blood sampling. Healthcare workers were recruited between 23 and 31 March 2020, during the week of the UK lockdown, and were followed weekly for up to roughly 15 weeks. V has 5 bases trimmed and J has 4 bases trimmed; junction bases matching no gene number 6. Including the terminal cysteine and phenylalanine, the CDR3 comprises 14 residues. The kept DNA is CDR3 alone, 42 bases in frame from the first base. Taken from the germline V gene (reference sequence), the CDR1 and CDR2 loops are MNHEY and SMNVEV. Libraries were prepared through 5' RACE. Data came from a NextSeq 500. To correct for sequencing error and PCR bias, the TCR library protocol tagged individual cDNA molecules with unique molecular identifiers. Both TCR alpha and beta chains were sequenced, and tight co-correlation was observed between alpha and beta sequence abundances in each sample. Per the source publication's procedure: Decombinator V4 was used to perform V gene, J gene and CDR3 annotation of TCR sequences. Expanded TCRs were defined as changing significantly between any two time points under a Poisson model with p below 0.0001. TCR abundances were normalised to the total number of TCRs sequenced per sample and expressed as counts per million. TRAV1-2 paired with TRAJ12, TRAJ20 or TRAJ33 defined MAIT TCRs, while TRAV10 paired with TRAJ18 defined iNKT TCRs. A search of VDJdb, accessed on 1 November 2021, was run for TCRs annotated to CMV, EBV and SARS-CoV-2, with TCRs annotated for multiple antigens excluded. TCRdb reprocessed the public reads (quality trimming at Q25 with fastp, clone calling with MiXCR) and kept in-frame beta chains. All rows with the same CDR3 protein become a single entry with the most common DNA and genes. The V and J calls come from TCRdb's annotation, not from the publication. A total of 35,000 to 45,000 distinct CDR3 sequences appear in this sample, 5% to 6% of them only once. Clones ranked in the top ten supply 6.5% to 8.5% of the sample.

The rearrangement combines TRBV27 with TRBJ2-7; 9 middle bases align to TRBD2. Sequencing was performed on whole blood. This TCR derives from an adult who was a healthcare worker with PCR-confirmed SARS-CoV-2 infection or an uninfected control (not recorded which). At the DNA level, the sequence is TGTGCCAGCAGTGACCTAGCGGGGAAGTACGAGCAGTACTTC. It codes for CASSDLAGKYEQYF.